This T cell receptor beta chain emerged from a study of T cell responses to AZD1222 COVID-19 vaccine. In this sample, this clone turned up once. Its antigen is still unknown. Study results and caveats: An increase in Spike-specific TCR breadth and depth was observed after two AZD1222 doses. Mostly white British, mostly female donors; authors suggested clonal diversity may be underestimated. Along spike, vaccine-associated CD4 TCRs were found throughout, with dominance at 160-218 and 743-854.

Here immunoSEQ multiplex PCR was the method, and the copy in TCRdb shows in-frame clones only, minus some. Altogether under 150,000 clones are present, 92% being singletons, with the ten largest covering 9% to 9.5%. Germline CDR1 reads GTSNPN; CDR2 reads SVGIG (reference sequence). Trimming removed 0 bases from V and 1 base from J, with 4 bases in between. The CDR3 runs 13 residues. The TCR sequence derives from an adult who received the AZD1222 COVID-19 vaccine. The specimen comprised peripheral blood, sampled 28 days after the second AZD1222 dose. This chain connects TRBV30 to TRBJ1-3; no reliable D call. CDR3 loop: CAWSVQSGNTIYF. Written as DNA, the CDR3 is TGTGCCTGGAGTGTGCAGTCTGGAAACACCATATATTTT.